This T cell receptor beta chain was captured by sequencing in a study of graft-versus-host responses after intestinal transplantation. Broader study findings: In patients with graft-donor T cell macrochimerism, allograft graft-versus-host to host-versus-graft clonal ratios were high.

In germline, CDR1 is MNHEY, CDR2 SVGAGI. The CDR3 is 15 residues long. V lost 9 bases to trimming and J lost 0 bases, with 12 bases between them. Sequencing was performed with immunoSEQ multiplex PCR; in TCRdb, only in-frame clones are kept and a portion is missing. The data show around 69,000 clones, around 90% seen once. Of note for this clone: The antigen is not known.

V usage is TRBV6-5 and J usage is TRBJ1-6; D gene ambiguous. The sequence was obtained from a human donor who was the organ donor for an intestinal transplant. Material: unstimulated CD8+ T cells sorted from spleen or lymph node cells, obtained before transplant. CDR3 loop: CASTLMSSYNSPLHF. In DNA form, the CDR3 reads TGTGCCAGTACCCTCATGAGCTCCTATAATTCACCCCTCCACTTT.